These 16 T cell receptor beta chains were all obtained from the same sample, sequenced in a study of Graves' ophthalmopathy and Graves' hyperthyroidism. Amplification from RNA transcripts yielded the TCR beta CDR3 regions. HTBI-primed first-round RT-PCR preceded second-round multiplex PCR. TCRdb used MiXCR to reprocess the multiplex PCR reads, holding one entry per CDR3 protein. The data show 600,000 to 700,000 distinct CDR3 sequences, over 40% seen once. Sequenced: peripheral blood. These receptors came from an adult man with Graves' ophthalmopathy.

This clonotype was detected only a few times. One end of the junction is discordant with germline, which a read error may explain. This chain links TRBV4-3 with TRBJ1-4; D remains unclear. The CDR3 loop spans 15 amino acids. CDR1 and CDR2 (germline): LGHNA, YSLEER. CDR3 nucleotides: TGCGCCAGCAGCGAAGAGCCAGGTGTTGGTGAAAAACTGTTTTTT. It codes for CASSEEPGVGEKLFF.

This clonotype was seen many times. The genes are TRBV7-6 and TRBJ2-2; the D is unclear. Germline CDR1 SGHVS, CDR2 FNYEAQ. This CDR3 region has 15 residues. The V end was cut by 8 bases, the J end by 1 base, with 14 bases between. The CDR3 DNA reads as TGTGCCAGCGGGCCTCGGACGGTGAACACCGGGGAGCTGTTTTTT. This sequence encodes CASGPRTVNTGELFF.

The chain links TRBV24-1 to TRBJ1-5; D is perhaps TRBD1 (5 bases). The V end was cut by 4 bases, the J end by 11 bases, with 20 bases between. CDR3 size: 15 residues. Germline V lookup: CDR1 KGHDR, CDR2 SFDVKD. DNA for the CDR3: TGTGCCACCAGTGACGCGACGGGTGGCGCAGGGACCCAGCATTTT. Its translation is CATSDATGGAGTQHF.

The sample holds many counts of this clonotype. V and J are TRBV15 and TRBJ1-1; no clear D gene. Germline V CDR1 and CDR2: LNHNV, YYDKDF (reference sequence). This CDR3 spans 15 amino acids. Trimming cost V 0 bases and J 0 bases, with 8 bases left between them. CDR3 region: CATSRERSMNTEAFF. As DNA, the CDR3 is TGTGCCACCAGCAGAGAACGTTCCATGAACACTGAAGCTTTCTTT.

This clonotype was counted ten times or more. This sequence joins TRBV2 and TRBJ2-7, with D possibly being TRBD1 (7 bases). Germline-derived CDR1 and CDR2 are SNHLY and FYNNEI. The CDR3 covers 13 residues. Trimming shortened V by 6 bases and J by 7 bases, and 16 bases separated the two germline ends. DNA for the CDR3: TGTGCCAGCAGCGATACAGGGGAGGAGGAGCAGTACTTC. Translated, it gives CASSDTGEEEQYF.

To note about this clonotype: Being one base from a much bigger clone, this may be a read error. The V and J genes are TRBV20-1 and TRBJ2-7; maybe TRBD1 (5 bases). The CDR3 has 13 amino acids. The germline V gene encodes CDR1 DFQATT and CDR2 SNEGSKA (reference sequence). CDR3 nucleotides: TGCAGTCTGTCTATGGGGCAGCGCTACGAGCGGTACTTC. It encodes CSLSMGQRYERYF.

This clonotype was detected a few times. This clone may be a read error of a much larger clone one base away. The chain carries TRBV10-3 and TRBJ1-2; TRBD1 agrees at 7 bases. Germline V gene sequence: CDR1 ENHRY, CDR2 SYGVKD. The CDR3 extends over 15 amino acids. V shed 5 bases, J shed 8 bases, and the junction held 14 bases outside the gene matches. The CDR3 DNA follows: TGTGCCATCAGTTCAGGGGGACACCATGCTTTCGGCTACACCTTC. Translated: CAISSGGHHAFGYTF.

Of note for this clonotype: A read error may be the cause here, since a much bigger clone is one base away. The chain recombines TRBV6-5 with TRBJ1-1; TRBD1 is a possible D gene (5 bases). The CDR3 is 13 residues long. Germline values: CDR1 MNHEY, CDR2 SVGAGI. CDR3 amino acids: CAISEASTGEAFF. DNA of the CDR3: TGTGCCATCAGTGAAGCGAGCACAGGTGAAGCTTTCTTT.

With respect to this clonotype: A read error may account for a junction end that differs from germline. V is TRBV7-9 and J is TRBJ1-6; weak D call: TRBD1 (6 bases). This CDR3 spans 19 amino acids. Germline assignment: CDR1 SEHNR and CDR2 FQNEAQ (reference sequence). The CDR3 DNA reads as TGCGCCAGCAGCCAAGTTGCGGGACAACCTAGCTCCTATAATTCACCCCTCCACTTT. This encodes CASSQVAGQPSSYNSPLHF.

This chain joins TRBV10-3 and TRBJ1-1; 8 bases map to TRBD1. CDR3 length: 14 amino acids. Germline CDR1 reads ENHRY; CDR2 reads SYGVKD. The V and J ends lost 0 bases and 5 bases, in that order; junction bases with no gene match: 2. Here the CDR3 DNA reads TGTGCCATCAGTGAGTCGGACAGGGCAACTGAAGCTTTCTTT. Protein: CAISESDRATEAFF.

The chain is built from TRBV5-1 and TRBJ1-3, with D possibly TRBD1 on 5 matching bases. This CDR3 is 14 amino acids long. The ends were cut back, 0 bases at V and 4 bases at J, with 8 bases in the middle. Germline V gives CDR1 SGHRS, CDR2 YFSETQ. The CDR3 region has the DNA TGCGCCAGCAGCTTGGCCTCAGGGGGAAACACCATATATTTT. Amino acids: CASSLASGGNTIYF.

The genes are TRBV10-3 and TRBJ2-7; D possibly corresponds to TRBD2 (5 bases). The CDR3 contains 16 residues. Germline V gives CDR1 ENHRY, CDR2 SYGVKD. Trimming left V 3 bases short and J 7 bases short, with 22 bases between. CDR3 residues: CAISDLRGSVHNEQYF. CDR3 nucleotides: TGTGCCATCAGTGATTTACGGGGTTCGGTCCACAATGAGCAGTACTTC.

The chain recombines TRBV7-2 with TRBJ2-5; weak D call: TRBD1 (5 bases). Deletions cut 3 bases from V and 4 bases from J, with 9 bases between. Per germline, CDR1 SGHTA and CDR2 FQGNSA. This CDR3 comprises 13 residues. The CDR3 here is CASSFQGLETQYF. Written as DNA, the CDR3 is TGTGCCAGCAGCTTCCAGGGTCTAGAGACCCAGTACTTC. Variable domain in full (rest from reference TRBV7-2 and TRBJ2-5): GAGVSQSPSNKVTEKGKDVELRCDPISGHTALYWYRQSLGQGLEFLIYFQGNSAPDKSGLPSDRFSAERTGGSVSTLTIQRTQQEDSAVYLCASSFQGLETQYFGPGTRLLVL.

The chain employs TRBV10-2 and TRBJ2-5; TRBD1 aligns across 8 bases. Germline CDR1 is WSHSY and CDR2 is SAAADI. The trim removed 3 bases at V and 5 bases at J, leaving 5 bases unmatched. CDR3 length equals 14 residues. CDR3 sequence: CASSDGSGGETQYF. In DNA form, the CDR3 reads TGCGCCAGCAGTGACGGATCAGGGGGCGAGACCCAGTACTTC.

The V call is TRBV14, the J call TRBJ2-2; a possible D gene is TRBD2 (6 bases). There are 12 residues in the CDR3. The germline gives CDR1 SGHDN, CDR2 FVKESK. V was shortened by 4 bases and J by 13 bases, with 13 bases between the two germline ends. CDR3 bases: TGTGCCAGCAGCCCTGCCCCGGGACTGCTGTTTTTT. It translates to CASSPAPGLLFF.

This clonotype was seen ten or more times. The gene calls are TRBV24-1 and TRBJ2-7; D is possibly TRBD2 (5 bases). V lost 2 bases to trimming and J lost 7 bases, with 11 bases between them. The CDR3 runs to 13 residues. In germline, CDR1 is KGHDR, CDR2 SFDVKD. The CDR3 sequence is CATSDSYGGEQYF. The CDR3 nucleotides are TGTGCCACCAGTGATTCGTACGGAGGAGAGCAGTACTTC.